This T cell receptor (beta chain) was obtained from a study of blood T cell repertoires in COVID-19. Study-wide background: COVID-19 samples collected from the United States, Italy and Spain covered acute and convalescent phases. Sources were T cells, B-cell-depleted T cells, or PBMCs; the material itself was cDNA or gDNA.

The CDR3 totals 16 residues. Germline V gene data show CDR1 as SNHLY and CDR2 as FYNNEI. Trimming took off 6 bases at V and 6 bases at J, with 22 bases between the two ends. Study processing details: Reference gene primer amplification in the assay estimated nucleated cell counts. The table came from immunoSEQ multiplex PCR; TCRdb's copy has only in-frame clones and leaves some out. V, J and clone size were drawn from that table, and D and trimming were deduced from the DNA. The table includes roughly 200,000 clones, 89% detected once. The source is a man in his forties with acute or convalescent COVID-19. The chain uses TRBV2 and TRBJ2-3; possibly TRBD2 for D (5 bases). The specimen was peripheral blood. The CDR3 sequence: CASSDGPAGPGDTQYF. The CDR3 nucleotides are TGTGCCAGCAGCGACGGACCGGCCGGCCCGGGGGATACGCAGTATTTT.